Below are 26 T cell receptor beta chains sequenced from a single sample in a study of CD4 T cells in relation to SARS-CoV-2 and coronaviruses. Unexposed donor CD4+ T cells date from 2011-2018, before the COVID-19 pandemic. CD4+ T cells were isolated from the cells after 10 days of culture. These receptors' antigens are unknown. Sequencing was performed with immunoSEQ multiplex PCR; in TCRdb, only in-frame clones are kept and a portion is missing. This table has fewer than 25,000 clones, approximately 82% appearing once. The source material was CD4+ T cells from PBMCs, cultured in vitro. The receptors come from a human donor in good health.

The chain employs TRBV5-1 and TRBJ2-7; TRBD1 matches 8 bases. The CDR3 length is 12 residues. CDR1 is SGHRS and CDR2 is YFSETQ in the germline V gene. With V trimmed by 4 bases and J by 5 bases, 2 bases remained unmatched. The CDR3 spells CASSRQGNEQYF. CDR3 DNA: TGCGCCAGCAGCCGACAGGGGAACGAGCAGTACTTC.

The CDR3 DNA sequence: TGCGCCAGCAGCAAACGGGACAGCTCTCCCGGAAACTACAATGAGCAGTTCTTC. Amino acids: CASSKRDSSPGNYNEQFF. The chain employs TRBV5-1 and TRBJ2-1; 7 bases map to TRBD1. The length of the CDR3 is 18 residues. Germline trimming cut 4 bases from V and 3 bases from J; bases unmatched to any gene: 16. The V gene's germline CDR1 is SGHRS and CDR2 YFSETQ.

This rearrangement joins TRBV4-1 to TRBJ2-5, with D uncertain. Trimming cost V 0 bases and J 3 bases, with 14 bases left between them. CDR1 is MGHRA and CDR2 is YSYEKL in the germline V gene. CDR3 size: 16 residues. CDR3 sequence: CASSQEFGLNKETQYF. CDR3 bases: TGCGCCAGCAGCCAAGAGTTCGGATTAAATAAAGAGACCCAGTACTTC.

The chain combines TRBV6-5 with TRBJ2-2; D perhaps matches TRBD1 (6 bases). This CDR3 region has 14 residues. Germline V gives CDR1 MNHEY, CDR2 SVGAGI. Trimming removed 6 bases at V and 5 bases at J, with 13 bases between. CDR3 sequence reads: CASSPPTGTGELFF. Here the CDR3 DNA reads TGTGCCAGCAGCCCACCCACAGGGACCGGGGAGCTGTTTTTT.

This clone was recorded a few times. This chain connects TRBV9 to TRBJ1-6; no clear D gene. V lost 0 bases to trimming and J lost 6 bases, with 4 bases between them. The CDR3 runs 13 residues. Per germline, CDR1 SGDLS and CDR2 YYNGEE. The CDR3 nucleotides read TGTGCCAGCAGCGTAGACGGTAATTCACCCCTCCACTTT. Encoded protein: CASSVDGNSPLHF.

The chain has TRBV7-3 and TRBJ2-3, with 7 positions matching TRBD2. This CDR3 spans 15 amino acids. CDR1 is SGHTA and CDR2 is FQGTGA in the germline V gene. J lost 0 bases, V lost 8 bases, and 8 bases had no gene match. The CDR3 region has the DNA TGTGCCAGCCGTCGGGGGGAATCTAGCACAGATACGCAGTATTTT. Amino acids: CASRRGESSTDTQYF.

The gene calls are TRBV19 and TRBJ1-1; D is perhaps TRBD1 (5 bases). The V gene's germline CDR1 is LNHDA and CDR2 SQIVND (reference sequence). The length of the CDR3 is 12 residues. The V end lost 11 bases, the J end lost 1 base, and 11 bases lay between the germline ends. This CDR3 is CASWDPNTEAFF. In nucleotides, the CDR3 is TGTGCCTCCTGGGACCCGAACACTGAAGCTTTCTTT.

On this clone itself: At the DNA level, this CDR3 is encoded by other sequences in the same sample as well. This CDR3 reads CASSPDRVQPQHF. The CDR3 DNA reads TGTGCCAGCAGCCCGGACAGGGTTCAGCCCCAGCATTTT. This chain links TRBV7-9 with TRBJ1-5, with 8 nucleotides matching TRBD1. Germline CDR1 SEHNR, CDR2 FQNEAQ (reference sequence). V lost 5 bases to trimming and J lost 6 bases; unmatched junction nucleotides: 3. This CDR3 is 13 amino acids long.

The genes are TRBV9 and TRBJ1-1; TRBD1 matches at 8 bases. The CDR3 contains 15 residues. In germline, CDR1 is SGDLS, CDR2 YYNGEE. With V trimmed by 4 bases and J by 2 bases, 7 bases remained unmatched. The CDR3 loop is CASSPQDRGNTEAFF. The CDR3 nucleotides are TGTGCCAGCAGCCCCCAAGACAGGGGAAACACTGAAGCTTTCTTT. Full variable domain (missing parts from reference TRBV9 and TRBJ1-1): DSGVTQTPKHLITATGQRVTLRCSPRSGDLSVYWYQQSLDQGLQFLIQYYNGEERAKGNILERFSAQQFPDLHSELNLSSLELGDSALYFCASSPQDRGNTEAFFGQGTRLTVV.

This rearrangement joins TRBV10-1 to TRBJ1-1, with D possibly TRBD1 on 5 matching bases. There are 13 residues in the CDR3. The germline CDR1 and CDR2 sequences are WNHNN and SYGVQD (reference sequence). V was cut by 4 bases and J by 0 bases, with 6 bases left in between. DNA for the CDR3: TGCGCCAGCAGTGTGGACATGAACACTGAAGCTTTCTTT. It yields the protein CASSVDMNTEAFF.

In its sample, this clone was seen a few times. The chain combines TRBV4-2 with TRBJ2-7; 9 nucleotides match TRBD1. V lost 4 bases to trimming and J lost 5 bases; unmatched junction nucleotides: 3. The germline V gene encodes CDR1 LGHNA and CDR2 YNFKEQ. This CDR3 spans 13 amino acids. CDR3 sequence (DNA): TGTGCCAGCAGCCCGGACAGGGGTCACGAGCAGTACTTC. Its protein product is CASSPDRGHEQYF.

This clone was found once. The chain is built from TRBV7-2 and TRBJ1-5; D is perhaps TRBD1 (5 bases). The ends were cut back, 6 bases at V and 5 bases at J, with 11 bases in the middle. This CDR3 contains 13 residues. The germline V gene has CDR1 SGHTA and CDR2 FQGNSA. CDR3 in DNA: TGTGCCAGCAGACCCAGGGAATATCAGCCCCAGCATTTT. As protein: CASRPREYQPQHF.

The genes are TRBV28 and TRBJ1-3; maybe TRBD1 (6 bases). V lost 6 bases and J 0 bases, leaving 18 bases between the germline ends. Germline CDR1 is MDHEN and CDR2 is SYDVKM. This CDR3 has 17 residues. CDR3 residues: CASSRSGGASSGNTIYF. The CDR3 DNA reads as TGTGCCAGCAGCCGCTCGGGGGGGGCGAGCTCTGGAAACACCATATATTTT.

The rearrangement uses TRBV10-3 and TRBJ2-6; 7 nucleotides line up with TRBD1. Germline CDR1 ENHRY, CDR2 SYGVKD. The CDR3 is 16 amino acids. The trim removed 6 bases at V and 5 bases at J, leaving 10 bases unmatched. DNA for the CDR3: TGTGCCATCAGACCGTCAGACAGGGCCTGGGCCAACGTCCTGACTTTC. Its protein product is CAIRPSDRAWANVLTF.

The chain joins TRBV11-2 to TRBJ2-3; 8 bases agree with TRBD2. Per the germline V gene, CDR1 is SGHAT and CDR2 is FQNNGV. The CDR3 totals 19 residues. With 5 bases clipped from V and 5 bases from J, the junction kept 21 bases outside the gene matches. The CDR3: CASSPDRRRGAYRVDTQYF. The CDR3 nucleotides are TGTGCCAGCAGCCCCGACAGGAGGCGGGGGGCCTATAGAGTAGATACGCAGTATTTT.

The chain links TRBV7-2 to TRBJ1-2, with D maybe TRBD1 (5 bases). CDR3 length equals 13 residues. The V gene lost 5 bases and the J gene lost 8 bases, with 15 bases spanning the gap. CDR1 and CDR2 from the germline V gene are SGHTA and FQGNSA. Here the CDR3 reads CASSTGERGGYTF. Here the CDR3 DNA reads TGTGCCAGCAGCACGGGGGAGAGGGGAGGCTACACCTTC.

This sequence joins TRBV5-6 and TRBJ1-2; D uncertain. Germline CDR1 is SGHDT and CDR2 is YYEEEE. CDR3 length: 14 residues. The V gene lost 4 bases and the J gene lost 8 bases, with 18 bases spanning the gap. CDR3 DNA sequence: TGTGCCAGCAGCATGGATCGGTCTTCGGTCGGCTACACCTTC. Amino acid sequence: CASSMDRSSVGYTF.

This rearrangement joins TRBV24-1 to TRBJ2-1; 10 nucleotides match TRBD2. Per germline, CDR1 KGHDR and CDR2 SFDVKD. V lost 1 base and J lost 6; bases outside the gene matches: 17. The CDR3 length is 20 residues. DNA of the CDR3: TGTGCCACCAGTGATTTTTGGGGGGGCCAGACTAGCGGGCACCCCAATGAGCAGTTCTTC. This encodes CATSDFWGGQTSGHPNEQFF.

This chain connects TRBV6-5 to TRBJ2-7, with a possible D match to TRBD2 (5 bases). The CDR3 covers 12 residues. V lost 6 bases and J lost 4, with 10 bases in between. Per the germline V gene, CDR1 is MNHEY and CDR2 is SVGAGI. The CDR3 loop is CASRRAEYEQYF. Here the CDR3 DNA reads TGTGCCAGCAGGAGAGCGGAGTACGAGCAGTACTTC.

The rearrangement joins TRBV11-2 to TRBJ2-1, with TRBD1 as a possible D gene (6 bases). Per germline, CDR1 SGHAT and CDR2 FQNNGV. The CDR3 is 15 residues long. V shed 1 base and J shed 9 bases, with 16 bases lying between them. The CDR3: CASSLVAGVEGEQFF. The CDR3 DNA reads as TGTGCCAGCAGCTTAGTGGCAGGGGTAGAAGGTGAGCAGTTCTTC.

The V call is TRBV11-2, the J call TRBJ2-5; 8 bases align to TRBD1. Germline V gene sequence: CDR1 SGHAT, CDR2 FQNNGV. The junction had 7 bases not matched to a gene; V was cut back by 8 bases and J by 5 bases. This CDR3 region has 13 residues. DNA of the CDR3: TGTGCCAGCGGGGACAGGTGGTGGGAGACCCAGTACTTC. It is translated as CASGDRWWETQYF.

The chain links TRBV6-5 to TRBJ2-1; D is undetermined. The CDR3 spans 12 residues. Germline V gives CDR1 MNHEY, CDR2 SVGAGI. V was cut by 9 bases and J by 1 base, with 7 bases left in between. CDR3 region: CASKSSYNEQFF. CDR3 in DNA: TGTGCCAGTAAAAGTTCCTACAATGAGCAGTTCTTC.

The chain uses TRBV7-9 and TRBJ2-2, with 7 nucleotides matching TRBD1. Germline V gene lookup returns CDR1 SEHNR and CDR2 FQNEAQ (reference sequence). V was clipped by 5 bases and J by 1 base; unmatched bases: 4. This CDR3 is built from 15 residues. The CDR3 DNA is TGTGCCAGCAGCCTTGGGACAGTGAACACCGGGGAGCTGTTTTTT. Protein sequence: CASSLGTVNTGELFF.

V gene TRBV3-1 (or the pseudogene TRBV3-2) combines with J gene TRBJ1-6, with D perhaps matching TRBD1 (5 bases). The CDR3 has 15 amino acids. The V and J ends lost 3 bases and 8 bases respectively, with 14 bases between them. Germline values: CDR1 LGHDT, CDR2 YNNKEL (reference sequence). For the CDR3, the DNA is TGTGCCAGCAGCCATGGACGGGGCCCCCATTCACCCCTCCACTTT. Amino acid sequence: CASSHGRGPHSPLHF.

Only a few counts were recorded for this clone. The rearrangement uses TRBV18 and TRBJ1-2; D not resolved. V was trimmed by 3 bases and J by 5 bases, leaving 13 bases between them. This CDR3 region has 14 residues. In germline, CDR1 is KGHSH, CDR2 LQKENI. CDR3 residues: CASSPQELWYGYTF. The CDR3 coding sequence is TGTGCCAGCTCACCGCAGGAGCTATGGTATGGCTACACCTTC.

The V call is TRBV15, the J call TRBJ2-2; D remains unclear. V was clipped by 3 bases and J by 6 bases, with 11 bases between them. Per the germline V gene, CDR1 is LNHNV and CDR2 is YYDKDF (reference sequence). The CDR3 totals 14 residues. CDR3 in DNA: TGTGCCACCAGCAGGGACGAGGCGCCCGGGGAGCTGTTTTTT. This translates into CATSRDEAPGELFF.